Below are 19 T cell receptor beta chains sequenced from a single sample in a study of cytomegalovirus exposure and HLA in healthy donors. The PCR ran on 60 Vbeta and 13 Jbeta primers. Assay: immunoSEQ multiplex PCR; the TCRdb copy retains only in-frame clones and omits some. The data show about 190,000 clones, around 81% seen once. Sequenced input: PBMCs. The receptors derive from a man younger than 35 in good health and CMV-seronegative.

This clone was detected a few times. The CDR3, as DNA: TGTGCCAGCAGCTTCACAGGGAGGGACACTGAAGCTTTCTTT. This translates into CASSFTGRDTEAFF. The chain uses TRBV7-2 and TRBJ1-1; TRBD1 might be the D (6 bases). The CDR3 extends over 14 amino acids. In germline, CDR1 is SGHTA, CDR2 FQGNSA. V was pared by 3 bases and J by 3 bases, with 11 bases between. Together with reference TRBV7-2 and TRBJ1-1, the CDR3 gives the full variable domain: GAGVSQSPSNKVTEKGKDVELRCDPISGHTALYWYRQSLGQGLEFLIYFQGNSAPDKSGLPSDRFSAERTGGSVSTLTIQRTQQEDSAVYLCASSFTGRDTEAFFGQGTRLTVV.

The V gene is TRBV27, the J gene TRBJ1-4; TRBD1 is a possible D gene (5 bases). The CDR3 is 14 amino acids. Germline lookup yields CDR1 MNHEY and CDR2 SMNVEV (reference sequence). V lost 6 bases to trimming and J lost 9 bases, with 17 bases between them. The CDR3 nucleotides read TGTGCCAGCAGACCCTCTCGGGGGGTGAAAAAACTGTTTTTT. Translated: CASRPSRGVKKLFF.

J is TRBJ2-2 and V is TRBV5-8; D perhaps matches TRBD2 (6 bases). V was pared by 3 bases and J by 1 base, with 25 bases between. This CDR3 comprises 20 residues. Germline CDR1 and CDR2: SGHTS and YDEGEE. CDR3 DNA sequence: TGTGCCAGCAGCTCCACAGGAGTCCGTAGGGCGGGATTGAACACCGGGGAGCTGTTTTTT. Translating it yields CASSSTGVRRAGLNTGELFF.

The V call is TRBV29-1, the J call TRBJ2-7; 10 bases match TRBD2. The CDR3 has 17 residues. The V gene's germline CDR1 is SQVTM and CDR2 ANQGSEA. V was pared by 4 bases and J by 0 bases, with 12 bases of the junction left unmatched. Here the CDR3 reads CSVVYGLAVENSYEQYF. The CDR3 bases are TGCAGCGTTGTTTATGGACTAGCGGTCGAAAACTCCTACGAGCAGTACTTC.

Here the CDR3 reads CASSLGLADVGHEQFF. CDR3 sequence (DNA): TGTGCCAGCAGCTTGGGACTAGCGGACGTGGGGCATGAGCAGTTCTTC. The J gene is TRBJ2-1, the V gene TRBV11-2; 11 nucleotides line up with TRBD2. Trimming at V came to 3 bases and at J to 8 bases, leaving 9 bases not matched to a gene. CDR3 length equals 16 residues. From germline, CDR1 is SGHAT and CDR2 FQNNGV.

This chain joins TRBV7-6 and TRBJ2-1; 8 nucleotides agree with TRBD1. J was trimmed by 2 bases and V by 1 base; bases with no gene match: 7. The CDR3 sequence is 17 residues long. Germline CDR1 reads SGHVS; CDR2 reads FNYEAQ. Written as DNA, the CDR3 is TGTGCCAGCAGCTTAGGTAGAACAGGGGGAACCTACAATGAGCAGTTCTTC. Its translation: CASSLGRTGGTYNEQFF.

V usage is TRBV2 and J usage is TRBJ2-1; 7 bases fit TRBD2. V gave up 8 bases and J gave up 1 base; unmatched junction bases: 2. The CDR3 is 13 residues long. Germline V gene sequence: CDR1 SNHLY, CDR2 FYNNEI. The CDR3 DNA reads TGTGCCAGCCAGGGAGGGTCCTACAATGAGCAGTTCTTC. Translation gives CASQGGSYNEQFF.

This clone has only a few counts. CDR3 sequence: CASSPGQRVGQYF. CDR3 coding DNA: TGTGCCAGCAGCCCGGGACAGCGTGTTGGGCAGTACTTC. The V call is TRBV6-5, the J call TRBJ2-7, with 7 positions matching TRBD1. The V gene's germline CDR1 is MNHEY and CDR2 SVGAGI. The CDR3 runs to 13 residues. V shed 6 bases, J shed 9 bases, and the junction held 11 bases outside the gene matches.

The V call is TRBV7-2, the J call TRBJ2-2; no definite D call. From germline, CDR1 is SGHTA and CDR2 FQGNSA. The CDR3 consists of 14 residues. V was clipped by 2 bases and J by 4 bases, with 8 bases between them. The CDR3: CASSLFVSTGELFF. CDR3 DNA: TGTGCCAGCAGCTTATTTGTTAGCACCGGGGAGCTGTTTTTT. Using reference TRBV7-2 and TRBJ2-2 for the parts outside the CDR3, the full variable domain is GAGVSQSPSNKVTEKGKDVELRCDPISGHTALYWYRQSLGQGLEFLIYFQGNSAPDKSGLPSDRFSAERTGGSVSTLTIQRTQQEDSAVYLCASSLFVSTGELFFGEGSRLTVL.

The chain recombines TRBV5-4 with TRBJ2-7; 8 nucleotides agree with TRBD2. The germline gives CDR1 SGHNT, CDR2 YYREEE (reference sequence). The J segment lost 5 bases and the V segment lost 0 bases, leaving 7 bases of the junction unmatched. There are 15 residues in the CDR3. The CDR3 nucleotides read TGTGCCAGCAGCTTGGAGAGCGGGAGAGGCCACGAGCAGTACTTC. Protein: CASSLESGRGHEQYF.

The rearrangement links TRBV6-5 to TRBJ2-7; TRBD1 matches 9 bases. Germline CDR1 reads MNHEY; CDR2 reads SVGAGI. This CDR3 region has 14 residues. V shed 5 bases, J shed 3 bases, and the junction held 5 bases outside the gene matches. The CDR3 reads CASSPDRGDYEQYF. The CDR3 bases are TGTGCCAGCAGTCCCGACAGGGGGGACTACGAGCAGTACTTC.

The chain combines TRBV7-6 with TRBJ2-5, with a weak D call TRBD1 (6 bases). The CDR3 totals 14 residues. Trimming removed 1 base from V and 5 bases from J, with 11 bases in between. The germline CDR1 and CDR2 sequences are SGHVS and FNYEAQ. Written as DNA, the CDR3 is TGTGCCAGCAGCTTAGGCAGGGGTCGGGAGACCCAGTACTTC. It specifies CASSLGRGRETQYF.

This chain uses TRBV9 with TRBJ2-6; a possible D gene is TRBD1 (6 bases). The germline gives CDR1 SGDLS, CDR2 YYNGEE. The CDR3 is 18 residues long. The V end lost 4 bases, the J end lost 1 base, and 18 bases lay between the germline ends. CDR3 DNA: TGTGCCAGCAGCCCCCGACACAACAGGGCGTCTGGGGCCAACGTCCTGACTTTC. This sequence encodes CASSPRHNRASGANVLTF.

The chain recombines TRBV19 with TRBJ1-6; D remains ambiguous. V lost 3 bases and J 7 bases, leaving 4 bases between the germline ends. Per the germline V gene, CDR1 is LNHDA and CDR2 is SQIVND (reference sequence). The CDR3 spans 12 residues. CDR3 sequence reads: CASSMSNSPLHF. The CDR3 DNA reads as TGTGCCAGTAGTATGTCGAATTCACCCCTCCACTTT.

The rearrangement uses TRBV10-2 and TRBJ2-7; possibly TRBD1 for D (6 bases). The CDR3 is 12 amino acids. V lost 7 bases to trimming and J lost 3 bases, with 10 bases between them. Germline V gene data show CDR1 as WSHSY and CDR2 as SAAADI. The CDR3 sequence: CASTPGVYEQYF. The DNA for the CDR3 is TGCGCCAGCACCCCAGGGGTCTACGAGCAGTACTTC.

The rearrangement joins TRBV11-3 to TRBJ2-3; 11 nucleotides agree with TRBD2. From germline, CDR1 is SGHNT and CDR2 YENEEA. The ends lost 5 bases at V and 3 bases at J; junction bases unmatched: 4. The CDR3 has 15 residues. The CDR3 bases are TGTGCCAGCAGCCCTAGGACTAGCGGGACAGATACGCAGTATTTT. It codes for CASSPRTSGTDTQYF.

This sequence joins TRBV9 and TRBJ2-7; perhaps TRBD1 as D (6 bases). In germline, CDR1 is SGDLS, CDR2 YYNGEE. The CDR3 sequence is 16 residues long. V lost 0 bases and J 6 bases, leaving 19 bases between the germline ends. The CDR3 DNA reads TGTGCCAGCAGCGTAGCCCTTACCGGGACAATCGGCGAGCAGTACTTC. It is translated as CASSVALTGTIGEQYF.

Only a few counts were recorded for this clone. The rearrangement links TRBV4-3 to TRBJ1-2; 7 bases are a match to TRBD1. With 4 bases clipped from V and 4 bases from J, the junction kept 3 bases outside the gene matches. Germline V gene sequence: CDR1 LGHNA, CDR2 YSLEER. This CDR3 comprises 13 residues. CDR3 DNA sequence: TGCGCCAGCAGCCCGACAGGGTCCTATGGCTACACCTTC. Protein: CASSPTGSYGYTF.

The J gene is TRBJ2-2, the V gene TRBV13, with 7 nucleotides matching TRBD2. The length of the CDR3 is 15 residues. CDR1 PRHDT and CDR2 FYEKMQ come from the germline V gene (reference sequence). V trimming: 5 bases; J trimming: 3 bases; junction bases outside the gene matches: 6. The CDR3 sequence is CASSPWEGYTGELFF. Here the CDR3 DNA reads TGTGCCAGCAGCCCGTGGGAGGGTTACACCGGGGAGCTGTTTTTT.